The 10 T cell receptor beta chains below all came from one sample that was sequenced in a study of shared clonotypes between healthy human individuals. Profiling relied on immunoSEQ multiplex PCR, and the TCRdb table lists in-frame clones only, not all of them. The sample includes more than 1 million clones, about four fifths of them seen just once. The sample was memory CD4+ T cells from PBMCs. Regarding subset: CD45RA-negative fraction. These receptors originate from a man between 18 and 35 years old in good health. Some clones in this sample may be carry-over from other donors' samples.

The V call is TRBV28, the J call TRBJ2-7; 9 bases line up with TRBD1. The CDR3 is 15 residues long. CDR1 and CDR2 from the germline V gene are MDHEN and SYDVKM. The V gene end was trimmed by 5 bases and the J gene end by 4 bases; junction bases not matched to a gene: 9. CDR3 sequence: CASSQPRTGEYEQYF. The CDR3 DNA reads TGTGCCAGCAGTCAACCCCGGACAGGGGAATACGAGCAGTACTTC.

The chain uses TRBV5-1 and TRBJ1-1, with 9 bases identical to TRBD1. CDR3 length equals 15 residues. V trimming: 6 bases; J trimming: 5 bases; junction bases outside the gene matches: 11. Germline V gives CDR1 SGHRS, CDR2 YFSETQ. The CDR3 DNA reads TGCGCCAGCAACATTCTCGGGACAGGGCTGACTGAAGCTTTCTTT. It translates to CASNILGTGLTEAFF.

The V call is TRBV7-7, the J call TRBJ2-2, with 8 bases lining up with TRBD1. Germline V gene lookup returns CDR1 SSHAT and CDR2 FNYEAQ (reference sequence). J was trimmed by 10 bases and V by 6 bases; bases with no gene match: 10. The CDR3 has 14 residues. The CDR3 DNA follows: TGTGCCAGCAGTTCCGGACAGGGTTTTTCGGAGCTGTTTTTT. It translates to CASSSGQGFSELFF. The variable domain in full, with the rest retrieved from reference TRBV7-7 and TRBJ2-2, is GAGVSQSPRYKVTKRGQDVTLRCDPISSHATLYWYQQALGQGPEFLTYFNYEAQPDKSGLPSDRFSAERPEGSISTLTIQRTEQRDSAMYRCASSSGQGFSELFFGEGSRLTVL.

As for this clone: The sample contains more than one DNA sequence encoding this CDR3. The chain links TRBV2 to TRBJ2-5, with no clear D. CDR1 and CDR2 from the germline V gene are SNHLY and FYNNEI. The CDR3 sequence is 11 residues long. The ends were cut back, 8 bases at V and 2 bases at J, with 6 bases in the middle. The CDR3 DNA follows: TGTGCCAGCCGCCTTCAAGAGACCCAGTACTTC. Residues: CASRLQETQYF.

The chain recombines TRBV18 with TRBJ2-1; TRBD2 matches at 7 bases. With 3 bases clipped from V and 6 bases from J, the junction kept 8 bases outside the gene matches. Germline CDR1 and CDR2: KGHSH and LQKENI. The CDR3 is made up of 15 amino acids. CDR3 in DNA: TGTGCCAGCTCACCGAGCGGGACTACCCCCAATGAGCAGTTCTTC. Encoded protein: CASSPSGTTPNEQFF.

This sequence joins TRBV15 and TRBJ1-1; tentative D call: TRBD1 (5 bases). The CDR3 consists of 14 residues. Trimming removed 1 base at V and 4 bases at J, with 10 bases between. The germline CDR1 and CDR2 sequences are LNHNV and YYDKDF (reference sequence). The CDR3 reads CATSRGGTATEAFF. The CDR3 bases are TGTGCCACCAGCAGAGGGGGGACGGCCACTGAAGCTTTCTTT.

The chain employs TRBV28 and TRBJ2-5; no clear D. Trimming shortened V by 3 bases and J by 1 base, and 9 bases separated the two germline ends. This CDR3 comprises 14 residues. Germline V CDR1 and CDR2: MDHEN, SYDVKM. In DNA form, the CDR3 reads TGTGCCAGCAGTTTTGAACGGATCCAAGAGACCCAGTACTTC. Translation: CASSFERIQETQYF.

This sequence joins TRBV5-1 and TRBJ2-5, with D perhaps TRBD1 (5 bases). The CDR3 runs 14 residues. Germline V gene data show CDR1 as SGHRS and CDR2 as YFSETQ. Trimming removed 6 bases from V and 5 bases from J, with 17 bases in between. This CDR3 reads CASTDALPGETQYF. The CDR3 nucleotides are TGCGCCAGCACCGACGCGCTACCAGGGGAGACCCAGTACTTC.

The chain uses TRBV2 and TRBJ1-3; D is uncertain. V was pared by 6 bases and J by 2 bases, with 5 bases between. In germline, CDR1 is SNHLY, CDR2 FYNNEI. The CDR3 loop spans 12 amino acids. The CDR3 loop reads CASRGTGNTIYF. For the CDR3, the DNA is TGTGCCAGCAGGGGTACTGGAAACACCATATATTTT.

The rearrangement joins TRBV7-2 to TRBJ2-7, with 9 bases aligning to TRBD1. Per the germline V gene, CDR1 is SGHTA and CDR2 is FQGNSA. The CDR3 is made up of 14 amino acids. With V trimmed by 7 bases and J by 3 bases, 7 bases remained unmatched. As DNA, the CDR3 is TGTGCCAGCAAATACCGGGACAGGGACTACGAGCAGTACTTC. Its translation: CASKYRDRDYEQYF.